This TCR beta chain appears in the sequencing data of a study of blood T cell repertoires in COVID-19. The overall study: Sites in the United States, Italy and Spain provided acute and convalescent COVID-19 samples.

Per the original data handling: Estimation of nucleated cell counts was performed using reference gene primer amplification. The protocol was immunoSEQ multiplex PCR, while the TCRdb copy is restricted to in-frame clones and leaves out a portion. Clone size and V and J calls were adopted from that table, with D and trimming inferred from the DNA. The sample contains more than 50,000 clones, about three quarters of which appear only once. The CDR3 contains 13 residues. The V gene lost 3 bases and the J gene lost 6 bases, with 9 bases spanning the gap. In germline, CDR1 is SGDLS, CDR2 YYNGEE. The rearrangement links TRBV9 to TRBJ2-2; D not certain. The sequenced sample was peripheral blood. The sequence derives from a man aged 65 to 79 with active or convalescent COVID-19. CDR3 residues: CASSANGPGELFF. The DNA of the CDR3 is TGTGCCAGCAGCGCTAATGGTCCCGGGGAGCTGTTTTTT.